This note documents a single T cell receptor beta chain sequence. Antigen unknown. The sample originates from a study of T cells in Graves' hyperthyroidism and ophthalmopathy. Criteria for exclusion of patients were uncontrolled infection, other autoimmune disease, pregnancy or lactation. Study-level results: Most expanded thyroid clonotypes above 0.001 recurred in blood.

The CDR3 is 11 residues long. The V end lost 4 bases, the J end lost 5 bases, and 8 bases lay between the germline ends. Germline lookup yields CDR1 SQVTM and CDR2 ANQGSEA. RNA transcripts yielded amplified TCR beta CDR3 regions. Initially, a first-round RT-PCR of the TCR CDR3 employed the HTBI primer set. TCRdb reprocessed the multiplex PCR reads with MiXCR, giving one entry per CDR3 protein. The top ten hold about 3.7% of the sample, which has approximately 380,000 distinct CDR3 sequences, over 15% seen once. This sequence originates from a young woman with Graves' hyperthyroidism. The chain carries TRBV29-1 and TRBJ2-5; D not resolved. Sequenced material: blood. CDR3 DNA: TGCAGCGTTGTAGGGCCTGAGACCCAGTACTTC. Encoded protein: CSVVGPETQYF.